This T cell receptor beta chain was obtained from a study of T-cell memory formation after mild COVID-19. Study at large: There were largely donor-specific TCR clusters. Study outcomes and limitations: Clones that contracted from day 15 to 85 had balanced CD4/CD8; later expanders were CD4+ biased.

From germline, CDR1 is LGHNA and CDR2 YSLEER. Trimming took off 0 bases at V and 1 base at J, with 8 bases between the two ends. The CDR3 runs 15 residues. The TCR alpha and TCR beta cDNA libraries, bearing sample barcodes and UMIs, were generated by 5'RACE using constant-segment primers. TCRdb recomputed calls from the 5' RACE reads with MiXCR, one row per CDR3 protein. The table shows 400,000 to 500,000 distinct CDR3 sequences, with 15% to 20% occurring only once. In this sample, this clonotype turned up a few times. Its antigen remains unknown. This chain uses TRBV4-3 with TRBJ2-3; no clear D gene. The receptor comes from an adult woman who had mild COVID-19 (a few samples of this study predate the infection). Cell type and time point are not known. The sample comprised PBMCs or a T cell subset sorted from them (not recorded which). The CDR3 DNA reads TGCGCCAGCAGCCAAGATCAGATCGGCACAGATACGCAGTATTTT. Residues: CASSQDQIGTDTQYF.